The rows below give T cell receptor beta chains drawn from one sample of a study of shared clonotypes between healthy human individuals. Clones were read by immunoSEQ multiplex PCR, and TCRdb kept only the in-frame ones, dropping some. The data contain 2 million to 2.5 million clones, 85% to 95% of them singletons. Specimen: naive CD4+ T cells sorted from blood. The receptors were sampled from a man aged 18 to 30 in good health. Each CDR3 is given with its conserved first and last residue. Rows may omit the clone size; those that give it use once, few, many or a size class.

j_call v_call clone_size cdr3_aa
TRBJ2-5 TRBV25-1 - CASSPSTTSQETQYF
TRBJ2-7 TRBV6-1 - CASLQANSYEQYF
TRBJ1-4 TRBV30 - CAWSRGQLATNEKLFF
TRBJ1-1 TRBV2 - CASSVGEGFTEAFF
TRBJ1-2 TRBV6-1 - CASSEENRYGYTF
TRBJ1-4 TRBV5-1 - CASSLDPGVEKLFF
TRBJ1-1 TRBV28 - CAHSGPGTEAFF
TRBJ2-3 TRBV28 - CASTDGQGTDTQYF
TRBJ2-2 TRBV5-6 - CASSSDRLFTGELFF
TRBJ1-4 TRBV2 - CASSDQGPNEKLFF
TRBJ1-1 TRBV6-1 - CASSENAFPKEAFF
TRBJ1-5 TRBV4-3 - CASSQDRGSNQPQHF
TRBJ2-3 TRBV10-3 - CARSAGGTDTQYF
TRBJ1-1 TRBV5-1 once CASSTRQGAKTEAFF
TRBJ2-6 TRBV10-1 - CASSDGPGANVLTF